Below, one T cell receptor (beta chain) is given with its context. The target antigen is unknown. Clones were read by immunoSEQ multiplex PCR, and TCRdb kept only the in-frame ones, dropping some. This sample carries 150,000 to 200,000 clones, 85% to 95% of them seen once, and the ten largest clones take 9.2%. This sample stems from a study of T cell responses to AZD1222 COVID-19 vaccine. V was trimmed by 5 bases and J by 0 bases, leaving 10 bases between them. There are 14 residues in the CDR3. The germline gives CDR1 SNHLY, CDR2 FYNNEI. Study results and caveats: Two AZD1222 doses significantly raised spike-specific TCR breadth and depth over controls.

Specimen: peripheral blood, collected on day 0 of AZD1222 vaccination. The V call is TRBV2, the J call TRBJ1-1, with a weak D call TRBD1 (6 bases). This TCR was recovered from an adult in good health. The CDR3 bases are TGTGCCAGCAGTACCCAGGGGTTGAACACTGAAGCTTTCTTT. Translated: CASSTQGLNTEAFF. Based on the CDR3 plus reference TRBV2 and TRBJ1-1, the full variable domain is EPEVTQTPSHQVTQMGQEVILRCVPISNHLYFYWYRQILGQKVEFLVSFYNNEISEKSEIFDDQFSVERPDGSNFTLKIRSTKLEDSAMYFCASSTQGLNTEAFFGQGTRLTVV.